The 28 T cell receptor beta chains listed next were all sequenced from one sample in a study of blood T cell repertoires in COVID-19. The table came from immunoSEQ multiplex PCR; TCRdb's copy has only in-frame clones and leaves some out. The sample consists of approximately 210,000 clones, approximately 81% of them appearing once. Specimen: peripheral blood. The receptors shown here come from a woman older than 75 with COVID-19, enrolled during active disease.

V and J are TRBV5-6 and TRBJ2-7; the match to TRBD2 covers 7 bases. The CDR3 has 15 amino acids. The germline V gene encodes CDR1 SGHDT and CDR2 YYEEEE. J lost 3 bases, V lost 4 bases, and 10 bases had no gene match. The CDR3 DNA sequence: TGTGCCAGCAGCACCGGGGCTAGCGGCATCTACGAGCAGTACTTC. Its translation is CASSTGASGIYEQYF.

The rearrangement uses TRBV29-1 and TRBJ2-5; 7 bases agree with TRBD1. CDR3 length equals 13 residues. Trimming removed 6 bases from V and 0 bases from J; junction bases left unmatched: 4. The germline gives CDR1 SQVTM, CDR2 ANQGSEA. The CDR3 DNA is TGCAGCGTGGGACAGACCCACCAAGAGACCCAGTACTTC. The encoded protein is CSVGQTHQETQYF.

This clone was observed a few times. CDR3: CASSDPNREGYGYTF. Here the CDR3 DNA reads TGTGCCAGCAGTGACCCCAACAGGGAGGGCTATGGCTACACCTTC. The chain employs TRBV25-1 and TRBJ1-2; maybe TRBD1 (6 bases). This CDR3 spans 15 amino acids. Germline CDR1 and CDR2: MGHDK and SYGVNS. Trimming took off 3 bases at V and 4 bases at J, with 15 bases between the two ends.

The rearrangement joins TRBV10-3 to TRBJ1-1; maybe TRBD1 (6 bases). The CDR3 spans 13 residues. From germline, CDR1 is ENHRY and CDR2 SYGVKD. V lost 3 bases, J lost 8 bases, and 13 bases lay in between. In nucleotides, the CDR3 is TGTGCCATCAGTGAAAACAGGGCCGGGGAAGCTTTCTTT. It encodes CAISENRAGEAFF.

The V call is TRBV28, the J call TRBJ2-7, with 10 bases aligning to TRBD2. From germline, CDR1 is MDHEN and CDR2 SYDVKM. Losses at the gene ends were 5 bases for V and 1 base for J; bases not matched to a gene: 2. The CDR3 length is 14 residues. The DNA for the CDR3 is TGTGCCAGCAGTCTAGCGGGGGCTTCCTACGAGCAGTACTTC. This sequence encodes CASSLAGASYEQYF.

V is TRBV9 and J is TRBJ2-2; TRBD1 agrees at 9 bases. The length of the CDR3 is 16 residues. The germline V gene encodes CDR1 SGDLS and CDR2 YYNGEE. V was clipped by 4 bases and J by 4 bases; unmatched bases: 8. CDR3 coding DNA: TGTGCCAGCAGCTTAACGACAGGGGGTGGCACCGGGGAGCTGTTTTTT. Encoded protein: CASSLTTGGGTGELFF.

The chain has TRBV6-2 or TRBV6-3 and TRBJ1-2; D call uncertain. CDR3 length equals 16 residues. Trimming took off 2 bases at V and 4 bases at J, with 17 bases between the two ends. Germline values: CDR1 MNHEY, CDR2 SVGEGT. The CDR3 loop reads CASSYPPSREAYGYTF. The CDR3 coding sequence is TGTGCCAGCAGTTACCCGCCGTCGAGGGAAGCCTATGGCTACACCTTC.

The J gene is TRBJ1-6, the V gene TRBV6-6; D might be TRBD1 (6 bases). The V gene lost 5 bases and the J gene lost 11 bases, with 13 bases spanning the gap. The germline gives CDR1 MNHNY, CDR2 SVGAGI (reference sequence). The CDR3 is 13 residues long. CDR3 bases: TGTGCCAGCAGTCTAACAGGGTTAACACCCCTCCACTTT. Protein: CASSLTGLTPLHF.

The chain employs TRBV20-1 and TRBJ1-1; D is ambiguous. Per the germline V gene, CDR1 is DFQATT and CDR2 is SNEGSKA (reference sequence). The CDR3 covers 10 residues. V was cut by 6 bases and J by 3 bases, with 5 bases left in between. CDR3 nucleotide sequence: TGCAGTGCCCGGGACACTGAAGCTTTCTTT. This encodes CSARDTEAFF.

This chain joins TRBV10-3 and TRBJ2-3, with 10 positions matching TRBD2. CDR3 length: 16 amino acids. CDR1 is ENHRY and CDR2 is SYGVKD in the germline V gene. With 0 bases clipped from V and 6 bases from J, the junction kept 6 bases outside the gene matches. The chain's CDR3 is CAISESKSGGEDTQYF. CDR3 nucleotide sequence: TGTGCCATCAGTGAGTCTAAGAGCGGGGGGGAGGATACGCAGTATTTT.

This clone turned up a few times. This chain joins TRBV11-2 and TRBJ1-2, with D perhaps matching TRBD1 (6 bases). In germline, CDR1 is SGHAT, CDR2 FQNNGV. This CDR3 region has 15 residues. Trimming took off 0 bases at V and 6 bases at J, with 14 bases between the two ends. The CDR3 DNA follows: TGTGCCAGCAGCTTAGATTTGAGGGGGAGGGATGGCTACACCTTC. Protein: CASSLDLRGRDGYTF.

The J gene is TRBJ1-1, the V gene TRBV6-6; D possibly corresponds to TRBD1 (6 bases). CDR3 size: 13 residues. Germline V gene lookup returns CDR1 MNHNY and CDR2 SVGAGI (reference sequence). Trimming took 6 bases from V and 2 from J, leaving 10 bases between them. CDR3 coding DNA: TGTGCCAGCAGAGTCAGGGGCAACACTGAAGCTTTCTTT. Its protein is CASRVRGNTEAFF.

The chain couples TRBV20-1 to TRBJ1-4; 7 bases line up with TRBD1. The CDR3 runs 14 residues. Germline V gene lookup returns CDR1 DFQATT and CDR2 SNEGSKA (reference sequence). The ends lost 3 bases at V and 3 bases at J; junction bases unmatched: 4. The CDR3 DNA is TGCAGTGCTAGTCGAGGGACAGCTAATGAAAAACTGTTTTTT. The encoded protein is CSASRGTANEKLFF.

The V gene is TRBV3-1 (or the pseudogene TRBV3-2), the J gene TRBJ2-3; D is undetermined. Trimming pared 0 bases from V and 1 base from J, leaving 8 bases between. Germline CDR1 is LGHDT and CDR2 is YNNKEL (reference sequence). The CDR3 has 15 residues. CDR3 protein: CASSQDLPGTDTQYF. In nucleotides, the CDR3 is TGTGCCAGCAGCCAAGATCTTCCAGGCACAGATACGCAGTATTTT.

The V and J genes are TRBV15 and TRBJ1-1; tentatively, D is TRBD1 (5 bases). The V gene lost 5 bases and the J gene lost 0 bases, with 7 bases spanning the gap. Per germline, CDR1 LNHNV and CDR2 YYDKDF (reference sequence). The CDR3 has 13 residues. The CDR3 DNA reads as TGTGCCACCAGCCCGACAGTGAACACTGAAGCTTTCTTT. As protein: CATSPTVNTEAFF.

The rearrangement links TRBV9 to TRBJ2-4; 7 bases line up with TRBD1. The CDR3 covers 16 residues. The V gene end was trimmed by 4 bases and the J gene end by 0 bases; junction bases not matched to a gene: 7. The germline gives CDR1 SGDLS, CDR2 YYNGEE. The CDR3 coding sequence is TGTGCCAGCAGCTCCGGGACAGAAATAGCCAAAAACATTCAGTACTTC. Protein: CASSSGTEIAKNIQYF.

V and J are TRBV7-6 and TRBJ2-3, with 8 bases that match TRBD1. The CDR3 is 16 amino acids. V shed 1 base, J shed 4 bases, and the junction held 7 bases outside the gene matches. In germline, CDR1 is SGHVS, CDR2 FNYEAQ. The CDR3 DNA follows: TGTGCCAGCAGCTTAGAGGCAGGGGGCCGGTCAGATACGCAGTATTTT. It is translated as CASSLEAGGRSDTQYF.

The rearrangement uses TRBV9 and TRBJ2-1, with a tentative D call TRBD2 (5 bases). Per the germline V gene, CDR1 is SGDLS and CDR2 is YYNGEE. The V end lost 4 bases, the J end lost 3 bases, and 8 bases lay between the germline ends. The CDR3 has 13 residues. CDR3: CASSITSYNEQFF. The CDR3 DNA reads TGTGCCAGCAGCATCACTAGCTACAATGAGCAGTTCTTC.

The V gene is TRBV2, the J gene TRBJ1-5; 9 bases fit TRBD1. The V gene's germline CDR1 is SNHLY and CDR2 FYNNEI. The CDR3 covers 13 residues. The trim removed 6 bases at V and 7 bases at J, leaving 4 bases unmatched. CDR3 residues: CASSRDREQPQHF. In nucleotides, the CDR3 is TGTGCCAGCAGCCGGGACAGGGAACAGCCCCAGCATTTT.

CDR3 in amino acids: CASRGGGLAALNEQFF. CDR3 bases: TGTGCCAGCAGGGGAGGTGGACTAGCGGCCCTCAATGAGCAGTTCTTC. V gene TRBV28 combines with J gene TRBJ2-1; TRBD2 aligns across 10 bases. CDR3 length equals 16 residues. After removal of 6 bases from V and 6 bases from J, the junction contained 11 bases not matched to a gene. CDR1 MDHEN and CDR2 SYDVKM come from the germline V gene. Full variable domain (remainder filled in from reference TRBV28 and TRBJ2-1): DVKVTQSSRYLVKRTGEKVFLECVQDMDHENMFWYRQDPGLGLRLIYFSYDVKMKEKGDIPEGYSVSREKKERFSLILESASTNQTSMYLCASRGGGLAALNEQFFGPGTRLTVL.

The chain joins TRBV5-1 to TRBJ2-7; 7 positions match TRBD1. Looked up from germline, CDR1 is SGHRS and CDR2 is YFSETQ. V gave up 2 bases and J gave up 7 bases; unmatched junction bases: 12. The CDR3 consists of 15 residues. CDR3 DNA: TGCGCCAGCAGCTTTACCCCTGACAGGGTCGGGGAGCAGTACTTC. It codes for CASSFTPDRVGEQYF.

The V gene is TRBV18, the J gene TRBJ1-1, with a tentative D call TRBD1 (6 bases). This CDR3 has 14 residues. Germline CDR1 is KGHSH and CDR2 is LQKENI. V dropped 2 bases and J dropped 5 bases, with 12 bases sitting between them. CDR3 bases: TGTGCCAGCTCACCAACAACAGGGCCGACTGAAGCTTTCTTT. This gives the protein CASSPTTGPTEAFF.

This clone came up a few times. The rearrangement uses TRBV19 and TRBJ1-5; 8 nucleotides match TRBD1. This CDR3 is built from 17 residues. CDR1 is LNHDA, CDR2 SQIVND, per germline (reference sequence). With 8 bases clipped from V and 6 bases from J, the junction kept 18 bases outside the gene matches. This chain's CDR3 is CASGSGGLQGVSQPQHF. Here the CDR3 DNA reads TGTGCCAGTGGAAGCGGAGGCTTACAGGGGGTAAGTCAGCCCCAGCATTTT.

The chain carries TRBV4-2 and TRBJ1-5; D gene uncertain. V lost 0 bases and J lost 0, with 12 bases in between. The CDR3 length is 17 residues. CDR1 LGHNA and CDR2 YNFKEQ come from the germline V gene. The CDR3 protein is CASSQDGMQDSNQPQHF. For the CDR3, the DNA is TGTGCCAGCAGCCAAGATGGAATGCAGGATAGCAATCAGCCCCAGCATTTT.

The chain combines TRBV5-8 with TRBJ1-1; a weak D match, TRBD1 (5 bases). V was cut by 5 bases and J by 7 bases, with 15 bases left in between. In germline, CDR1 is SGHTS, CDR2 YDEGEE. This CDR3 is built from 13 residues. Written as DNA, the CDR3 is TGTGCCAGCAGAATAAAAACGGGGGGTGAAGCTTTCTTT. Encoded protein: CASRIKTGGEAFF.

The chain uses TRBV9 and TRBJ1-2; D possibly corresponds to TRBD1 (5 bases). Trimming took 2 bases from V and 4 from J, leaving 6 bases between them. This CDR3 has 12 amino acids. Germline values: CDR1 SGDLS, CDR2 YYNGEE. The CDR3 region has the DNA TGTGCCAGCAGCGTCGACAGCTATGGCTACACCTTC. This sequence encodes CASSVDSYGYTF.

The chain is built from TRBV28 and TRBJ1-1, with D tentatively TRBD1 (6 bases). V lost 6 bases and J 2 bases, leaving 19 bases between the germline ends. CDR3 length: 16 amino acids. Germline loops: CDR1 MDHEN, CDR2 SYDVKM. CDR3 residues: CASSTRGGSLNTEAFF. DNA of the CDR3: TGTGCCAGCAGCACCCGAGGGGGAAGTCTTAACACTGAAGCTTTCTTT.

This sequence joins TRBV28 and TRBJ2-1, with 10 positions matching TRBD1. Germline V lookup: CDR1 MDHEN, CDR2 SYDVKM. This CDR3 contains 15 residues. V lost 2 bases and J lost 12; bases outside the gene matches: 10. In DNA, the CDR3 is TGTGCCAGCAGTTTACCTCGACAGGGGGCGCGGGGGCAGTTCTTC. Encoded protein: CASSLPRQGARGQFF.